What follows are 27 T cell receptor beta chains derived from one specimen sequenced in a study of radiotherapy plus CTLA-4 blockade in lung cancer. The method was immunoSEQ multiplex PCR; TCRdb's version includes in-frame clones alone and lacks a portion of them. The table includes under 65,000 clones, 77% detected once. The sequencing used peripheral blood, collected from a patient treated with radiotherapy plus ipilimumab. These receptor sequences come from a human donor with non-small cell lung cancer whose response to radiotherapy plus ipilimumab could not be evaluated.

The table lists this clone with a few counts. This rearrangement joins TRBV29-1 to TRBJ1-5; TRBD1 might be the D (6 bases). The V end was cut by 2 bases, the J end by 4 bases, with 9 bases between. CDR3 length: 13 residues. The germline V gene has CDR1 SQVTM and CDR2 ANQGSEA. The CDR3 DNA reads as TGCAGCGTTGAACCGGGACATAATCAGCCCCAGCATTTT. It yields the protein CSVEPGHNQPQHF.

V is TRBV5-6 and J is TRBJ2-5; TRBD2 aligns across 10 bases. This CDR3 has 16 residues. Germline V gene lookup returns CDR1 SGHDT and CDR2 YYEEEE. Unmatched junction bases numbered 13, after V lost 4 bases and J lost 7 bases. The chain's CDR3 is CASSTVAGGRQRTQYF. The CDR3 DNA reads as TGTGCCAGCAGCACAGTAGCGGGAGGACGTCAGCGGACCCAGTACTTC. Full variable domain (missing parts from reference TRBV5-6 and TRBJ2-5): DAGVTQSPTHLIKTRGQQVTLRCSPKSGHDTVSWYQQALGQGPQFIFQYYEEEERQRGNFPDRFSGHQFPNYSSELNVNALLLGDSALYLCASSTVAGGRQRTQYFGPGTRLLVL.

The chain links TRBV9 to TRBJ2-2, with 10 bases that match TRBD2. Losses at the gene ends were 3 bases for V and 3 bases for J; bases not matched to a gene: 2. The CDR3 runs 15 residues. From germline, CDR1 is SGDLS and CDR2 YYNGEE. CDR3 DNA sequence: TGTGCCAGCAGCGGGGGACTAGCGTACACCGGGGAGCTGTTTTTT. Protein: CASSGGLAYTGELFF. The variable domain in full, completed from reference TRBV9 and TRBJ2-2, reads DSGVTQTPKHLITATGQRVTLRCSPRSGDLSVYWYQQSLDQGLQFLIQYYNGEERAKGNILERFSAQQFPDLHSELNLSSLELGDSALYFCASSGGLAYTGELFFGEGSRLTVL.

The chain uses TRBV5-4 and TRBJ2-7, with D unresolved. Per the germline V gene, CDR1 is SGHNT and CDR2 is YYREEE (reference sequence). V dropped 4 bases and J dropped 5 bases, with 16 bases sitting between them. This CDR3 spans 14 amino acids. The DNA for the CDR3 is TGTGCCAGCAGCCTCCAGAGGAGAGGTCACGAGCAGTACTTC. Protein product: CASSLQRRGHEQYF.

V is TRBV30 and J is TRBJ2-7; D may be TRBD2 (5 bases). Trimming stripped 5 bases from V and 3 bases from J, with 11 bases between. CDR3 length: 12 amino acids. Germline lookup yields CDR1 GTSNPN and CDR2 SVGIG (reference sequence). CDR3 region: CAWRTGSYEQYF. The CDR3 region has the DNA TGTGCCTGGCGGACGGGGAGCTACGAGCAGTACTTC.

Only a few counts were recorded for this clone. This chain links TRBV7-8 with TRBJ2-1; D is possibly TRBD2 (5 bases). Germline values: CDR1 SGHVS, CDR2 FQNEAQ. The CDR3 sequence is 16 residues long. With 4 bases removed from V and 1 base from J, the gap between germline ends came to 14 bases. Here the CDR3 reads CASSWELGASYNEQFF. CDR3 coding DNA: TGTGCCAGCAGCTGGGAGTTGGGCGCATCCTACAATGAGCAGTTCTTC.

This clone appeared a single time. V gene TRBV5-1 combines with J gene TRBJ2-5; 9 positions match TRBD1. The last part of the DNA fits TRBJ2-7 better; the J call may be wrong. The CDR3 spans 14 residues. Germline CDR1 is SGHRS and CDR2 is YFSETQ. The CDR3, as DNA: TGCGCCAGCAGCGTTACAGACAGGGGGAGCGAGCAGTACTTC. Its protein is CASSVTDRGSEQYF.

There are a few counts of this clone. The chain couples TRBV28 to TRBJ1-3, with D perhaps matching TRBD1 (5 bases). V lost 8 bases, J lost 1 base, and 15 bases lay in between. This CDR3 spans 15 amino acids. The V gene's germline CDR1 is MDHEN and CDR2 SYDVKM. CDR3 in DNA: TGTGCCAGCCTCAACGGGGGGGAATCTGGAAACACCATATATTTT. This encodes CASLNGGESGNTIYF.

This chain uses TRBV6-5 with TRBJ2-7; 8 bases map to TRBD1. This CDR3 comprises 16 residues. Germline CDR1 MNHEY, CDR2 SVGAGI. The V and J ends lost 2 bases and 7 bases, in that order; junction bases with no gene match: 13. The CDR3 nucleotides are TGTGCCAGCAGTTACGTCGCCGGGCAGGGGGCGCGGGAGCAGTACTTC. Translated, it gives CASSYVAGQGAREQYF.

This sequence joins TRBV6-5 and TRBJ2-3; 10 bases fit TRBD1. The CDR3 loop spans 15 amino acids. In germline, CDR1 is MNHEY, CDR2 SVGAGI. With V trimmed by 10 bases and J by 2 bases, 9 bases remained unmatched. The CDR3 is CATTGTGDLTDTQYF. Written as DNA, the CDR3 is TGTGCCACCACCGGGACAGGGGATCTCACAGATACGCAGTATTTT.

This clone was found once. The chain has TRBV2 and TRBJ1-5; no reliable D call. The CDR3 sequence is 15 residues long. Trimming cost V 8 bases and J 0 bases, with 14 bases left between them. Looked up from germline, CDR1 is SNHLY and CDR2 is FYNNEI. Here the CDR3 DNA reads TGTGCCAGCGATGTGGTCCGGGGTAGCAATCAGCCCCAGCATTTT. It encodes CASDVVRGSNQPQHF. Full variable domain (missing parts from reference TRBV2 and TRBJ1-5): EPEVTQTPSHQVTQMGQEVILRCVPISNHLYFYWYRQILGQKVEFLVSFYNNEISEKSEIFDDQFSVERPDGSNFTLKIRSTKLEDSAMYFCASDVVRGSNQPQHFGDGTRLSIL.

This clone was observed a single time. V gene TRBV18 combines with J gene TRBJ2-3, with D maybe TRBD2 (6 bases). From germline, CDR1 is KGHSH and CDR2 LQKENI. CDR3 size: 15 residues. The ends were cut back, 4 bases at V and 6 bases at J, with 17 bases in the middle. This CDR3 is CASSRSTGELDTQYF. CDR3 nucleotides: TGTGCCAGCTCACGGAGTACGGGGGAGCTGGATACGCAGTATTTT.

V is TRBV21-1 and J is TRBJ2-7; TRBD1, the D gene given by the table, was not confirmed from the DNA. TRBV21-1 is assigned pseudogene status. CDR3 size: 15 residues. The CDR3 bases are TGTGCCAGCAGACGAGTGACAGGGGGCATCTACGAGCAGTACTTC. Translating gives CASRRVTGGIYEQYF.

The chain links TRBV5-1 to TRBJ2-2, with a weak D call TRBD1 (6 bases). The CDR3 contains 14 residues. CDR1 is SGHRS and CDR2 is YFSETQ in the germline V gene. Trimming cost V 2 bases and J 5 bases, with 10 bases left between them. The CDR3 loop is CASSLQGWTGELFF. CDR3 in DNA: TGCGCCAGCAGCTTACAGGGATGGACCGGGGAGCTGTTTTTT.

This chain joins TRBV7-9 and TRBJ2-1; 8 bases align to TRBD2. Unmatched junction bases numbered 18, after V lost 6 bases and J lost 5 bases. The CDR3 covers 18 residues. Germline-derived CDR1 and CDR2 are SEHNR and FQNEAQ (reference sequence). CDR3 protein: CASRPPPVGLGKNNEQFF. CDR3 in DNA: TGTGCCAGCAGGCCCCCCCCTGTGGGACTAGGGAAAAACAATGAGCAGTTCTTC.

The chain has TRBV5-4 and TRBJ2-1; no reliable D call. This CDR3 is 13 amino acids long. With 3 bases removed from V and 5 bases from J, the gap between germline ends came to 9 bases. Germline CDR1 reads SGHNT; CDR2 reads YYREEE (reference sequence). CDR3 bases: TGTGCCAGCAGCTCCCAGACTGACAATGAGCAGTTCTTC. Translation: CASSSQTDNEQFF.

The rearrangement links TRBV4-1 to TRBJ2-1; TRBD1 aligns across 7 bases. V shed 5 bases and J 6 bases; nucleotides not matched to a gene: 10. The CDR3 spans 15 residues. The germline V gene encodes CDR1 MGHRA and CDR2 YSYEKL. The CDR3 DNA reads as TGCGCCAGCAGCTGGGACAGAGGGTTACCCAATGAGCAGTTCTTC. Protein product: CASSWDRGLPNEQFF.

Remarks on this clone: Different DNA sequences within this sample yield the same CDR3. This chain connects TRBV7-3 to TRBJ2-5, with D tentatively TRBD1 (6 bases). V was pared by 5 bases and J by 1 base, with 11 bases between. CDR3 length: 14 amino acids. The germline gives CDR1 SGHTA, CDR2 FQGTGA. As DNA, the CDR3 is TGTGCCAGCAGCCCCACAGGGCTCCAAGAGACCCAGTACTTC. It is translated as CASSPTGLQETQYF.

This clone was recorded once. The chain joins TRBV7-2 to TRBJ2-1, with D unclear. CDR1 is SGHTA, CDR2 FQGNSA, per germline. V was cut by 1 base and J by 9 bases, with 16 bases left in between. This CDR3 region has 15 residues. CDR3 in amino acids: CASSLVHGNQVEQFF. Here the CDR3 DNA reads TGTGCCAGCAGCTTAGTACATGGCAACCAGGTTGAGCAGTTCTTC. The entire variable domain, with the rest obtained from reference TRBV7-2 and TRBJ2-1, is as follows: GAGVSQSPSNKVTEKGKDVELRCDPISGHTALYWYRQSLGQGLEFLIYFQGNSAPDKSGLPSDRFSAERTGGSVSTLTIQRTQQEDSAVYLCASSLVHGNQVEQFFGPGTRLTVL.

This CDR3 is CSTGGQGKDTQYF. Written as DNA, the CDR3 is TGCAGCACGGGGGGGCAGGGGAAAGATACGCAGTATTTT. The V call is TRBV29-1, the J call TRBJ2-3; 8 nucleotides agree with TRBD2. V lost 8 bases to trimming and J lost 5 bases; unmatched junction nucleotides: 9. Per germline, CDR1 SQVTM and CDR2 ANQGSEA. The CDR3 consists of 13 residues.

V and J are TRBV28 and TRBJ2-2, with a weak D call TRBD1 (6 bases). V was clipped by 7 bases and J by 3 bases, with 12 bases between them. Germline V gives CDR1 MDHEN, CDR2 SYDVKM. The CDR3 runs to 14 residues. CDR3 in DNA: TGTGCCAGCAAACAGGGAGCTTACACCGGGGAGCTGTTTTTT. This translates into CASKQGAYTGELFF.

This chain links TRBV4-3 with TRBJ2-4, with TRBD2 matching over 10 bases. Germline-derived CDR1 and CDR2 are LGHNA and YSLEER. The CDR3 sequence is 17 residues long. J gave up 8 bases and V 4 bases, and 14 bases lay outside the gene matches. The CDR3 protein is CASSLRGAGGRGDIQYF. DNA for the CDR3: TGCGCCAGCAGCCTCAGAGGAGCGGGAGGGCGAGGTGACATTCAGTACTTC.

This clone was seen a handful of times. The genes are TRBV5-4 and TRBJ1-2; TRBD1 is a possible D gene (6 bases). Trimming cost V 2 bases and J 8 bases, with 13 bases left between them. The CDR3 covers 13 residues. Germline assignment: CDR1 SGHNT and CDR2 YYREEE (reference sequence). CDR3 sequence reads: CASSLQGVWGYTF. The CDR3 DNA follows: TGTGCCAGCAGCTTACAGGGTGTATGGGGCTACACCTTC.

This sequence joins TRBV6-1 and TRBJ2-1, with TRBD2 identical over 8 bases. Germline CDR1 is MNHNS and CDR2 is SASEGT. The CDR3 runs to 15 residues. With 6 bases clipped from V and 6 bases from J, the junction kept 10 bases outside the gene matches. The CDR3 loop reads CASRALPGGFNEQFF. The CDR3 DNA reads as TGTGCCAGCAGAGCCCTCCCGGGGGGGTTCAATGAGCAGTTCTTC.

V and J are TRBV6-5 and TRBJ1-3; tentative D call: TRBD1 (6 bases). Looked up from germline, CDR1 is MNHEY and CDR2 is SVGAGI. The CDR3 contains 16 residues. V was cut by 3 bases and J by 0 bases, with 12 bases left in between. CDR3 amino acids: CASSYQGRGSGNTIYF. CDR3 bases: TGTGCCAGCAGTTATCAGGGGCGAGGCTCTGGAAACACCATATATTTT.

This clone appeared a few times. V is TRBV29-1 and J is TRBJ1-2; 8 bases line up with TRBD1. The CDR3 length is 16 residues. V gave up 3 bases and J gave up 2 bases; unmatched junction bases: 11. The germline V gene encodes CDR1 SQVTM and CDR2 ANQGSEA. Written as DNA, the CDR3 is TGCAGCGTTGAGTCAGGGGGCGCTGGGGACAACTATGGCTACACCTTC. This encodes CSVESGGAGDNYGYTF.

The chain employs TRBV18 and TRBJ2-1; TRBD1 matches at 8 bases. The CDR3 length is 15 residues. The germline gives CDR1 KGHSH, CDR2 LQKENI. V was clipped by 2 bases and J by 2 bases; unmatched bases: 2. The DNA for the CDR3 is TGTGCCAGCTCACCAAGGACAGGGCCCTACAATGAGCAGTTCTTC. Amino acids: CASSPRTGPYNEQFF.